The rows below give T cell receptor beta chains drawn from one sample of a study of blood T cell repertoires in COVID-19. Assay used: immunoSEQ multiplex PCR; TCRdb lists only in-frame clones, some missing. The sample lists some 380,000 clones, 81% occurring once. Sequenced input: peripheral blood. The receptors come from a human donor with acute or convalescent COVID-19. The donor label of this sample is uncertain. CDR3s include the opening cysteine and the closing phenylalanine or tryptophan. The D gene is left open where the match is weak. Clone size is stated in some rows and not others, as once, few, many or a class when expanded.

D gene	V gene	clone size	J gene	CDR3 length	CDR3 protein	CDR3 DNA
TRBD1	TRBV18	-	TRBJ1-1	13	CASSRDSNTEAFF	TGTGCCAGCTCACGGGACAGTAACACTGAAGCTTTCTTT
-	TRBV28	-	TRBJ1-2	13	CASDGGYGYGYTF	TGTGCCAGCGACGGGGGATATGGCTATGGCTACACCTTC
TRBD1	TRBV9	-	TRBJ2-1	16	CASSGWDRGTNNEQFF	TGTGCCAGCAGCGGGTGGGACAGGGGGACCAACAATGAGCAGTTCTTC
TRBD2	TRBV5-5	once	TRBJ2-5	16	CASRLGEGIGQETQYF	TGTGCCAGCAGGTTGGGGGAGGGAATTGGCCAAGAGACCCAGTACTTC
-	TRBV18	-	TRBJ2-7	15	CASSENSIPTYEQYF	TGTGCCAGCTCAGAGAACAGCATCCCCACCTACGAGCAGTACTTC
-	TRBV30	-	TRBJ1-1	13	CAYGRDMNTEAFF	TGTGCCTACGGCAGGGACATGAACACTGAAGCTTTCTTT
TRBD2	TRBV18	-	TRBJ2-1	13	CATSSGPNNEQFF	TGTGCCACTTCTAGCGGGCCCAACAATGAGCAGTTCTTC
-	TRBV3-1/TRBV3-2	-	TRBJ1-3	15	CASSQVRNSGNTIYF	TGTGCCAGCAGCCAAGTGAGGAACTCTGGAAACACCATATATTTT
-	TRBV5-4	-	TRBJ2-1	15	CASSLAAGVTDEQFF	TGTGCCAGCAGCTTGGCCGCAGGGGTGACGGATGAGCAGTTCTTC
-	TRBV5-1	-	TRBJ1-6	17	CASSLRGFTAGNSPLHF	TGCGCCAGCAGCCTGAGAGGTTTTACAGCGGGTAATTCACCCCTCCACTTT
TRBD1	TRBV7-8	once	TRBJ1-2	15	CASSLEAGGAYGYTF	TGTGCCAGCAGCTTAGAAGCAGGGGGTGCCTATGGCTACACCTTC
-	TRBV12-3/TRBV12-4	-	TRBJ1-1	12	CASTQAASEAFF	TGTGCCAGCACCCAAGCCGCGTCTGAAGCTTTCTTT
-	TRBV6-2/TRBV6-3	-	TRBJ1-3	14	CASSYTGGLDTIYF	TGTGCCAGCAGTTACACGGGGGGACTGGACACCATATATTTT
-	TRBV18	-	TRBJ2-1	15	CASSPTAGSYNEQFF	TGTGCCAGCTCACCGACGGCGGGGTCCTACAATGAGCAGTTCTTC
TRBD1	TRBV6-5	-	TRBJ2-5	15	CASSNRQGHQETQYF	TGTGCCAGCAGCAACAGACAGGGACACCAAGAGACCCAGTACTTC
-	TRBV7-8	-	TRBJ1-5	15	CASSSRRVESQPQHF	TGTGCCAGCAGCTCGCGCAGGGTGGAAAGTCAGCCCCAGCATTTT
-	TRBV12-3/TRBV12-4	-	TRBJ1-2	13	CASSPRGSHGYTF	TGTGCCAGCAGCCCGAGGGGGAGCCATGGCTACACCTTC
TRBD2	TRBV27	-	TRBJ2-7	14	CASSPGLAVYEQYF	TGTGCCAGCAGTCCGGGACTAGCGGTCTACGAGCAGTACTTC
TRBD1	TRBV29-1	-	TRBJ2-5	13	CSGGTGSSETQYF	TGCAGCGGGGGGACAGGGAGTTCTGAGACCCAGTACTTC
-	TRBV20-1	few	TRBJ1-6	14	CSASPRRGNSPLHF	TGCAGTGCTAGTCCCAGGAGAGGGAATTCACCCCTCCACTTT
TRBD1	TRBV5-5	few	TRBJ1-2	14	CASSRGQENYGYTF	TGTGCCAGCAGCCGAGGACAGGAGAACTATGGCTACACCTTC
TRBD1	TRBV18	-	TRBJ1-5	14	CASSRGQGNQPQHF	TGTGCCAGCTCGCGGGGACAGGGCAATCAGCCCCAGCATTTT
TRBD1	TRBV30	-	TRBJ1-2	14	CAWSRSGTGPGYTF	TGTGCCTGGAGCCGATCCGGGACAGGGCCTGGCTACACCTTC
-	TRBV21-1	-	TRBJ1-2	18	CASSKPTQRGRSGYGYTF	TGTGCCAGCAGCAAACCTACCCAGAGGGGGCGCTCAGGCTATGGCTACACCTTC
-	TRBV27	-	TRBJ2-3	18	CASSNPPLTRPATDTQYF	TGTGCCAGCAGTAACCCCCCCCTGACTAGACCTGCCACAGATACGCAGTATTTT
-	TRBV3-1/TRBV3-2	-	TRBJ2-3	14	CASSQEGSADTQYF	TGTGCCAGCAGCCAAGAAGGGAGTGCAGATACGCAGTATTTT
TRBD1	TRBV23-1	-	TRBJ1-1	16	CASSRSGQPMNTEAFF	TGCGCCAGCAGCCGGTCGGGACAGCCTATGAACACTGAAGCTTTCTTT
TRBD1	TRBV5-4	-	TRBJ2-1	16	CASSLEQGRTYNEQFF	TGTGCCAGCAGCTTGGAACAGGGGCGAACCTACAATGAGCAGTTCTTC
TRBD2	TRBV19	-	TRBJ2-3	15	CASSSGAGDTDTQYF	TGTGCCAGTTCTAGCGGGGCAGGAGACACAGATACGCAGTATTTT